The source of this T cell receptor beta chain is a study of T cells in Graves' hyperthyroidism and ophthalmopathy. RNA transcripts served as the template for amplifying TCR beta CDR3 regions. In the first-round RT-PCR of the TCR CDR3, the HTBI primer set was used. Using its own MiXCR run on the multiplex PCR reads, TCRdb lists one record per CDR3 protein. The profile shows around 350,000 distinct CDR3 sequences, 19% of them singletons. At least ten counts were recorded for this clonotype. The V gene's germline CDR1 is SGHAT and CDR2 FQNNGV. This CDR3 is 15 amino acids long. With 10 bases removed from V and 0 bases from J, the gap between germline ends came to 18 bases.

Sequencing was done on a sample of blood. The sequence derives from a woman younger than 35 with Graves' hyperthyroidism. V is TRBV11-2 and J is TRBJ2-5; D is perhaps TRBD2 (6 bases). This chain's CDR3 is CATRRNSGYQETQYF. DNA of the CDR3: TGTGCCACCCGGAGGAACAGCGGGTACCAAGAGACCCAGTACTTC.